This paragraph covers one T cell receptor beta chain sequence. Its antigen remains unidentified. This entry belongs to a study of CD8+ T cells in alopecia areata. Trimming left V 0 bases short and J 7 bases short, with 11 bases between. This CDR3 spans 14 amino acids. Germline CDR1 reads SGHRS; CDR2 reads YFSETQ. Extraction of RNA preceded its reverse transcription into cDNA, which served as the sequencing template. Generated by immunoSEQ multiplex PCR, the TCRdb table keeps only in-frame clones and is missing some. The sample has 150,000 or so clones, 55% seen once. Study observations and caveats: Clonality in lesional scalp, especially alopecia totalis/universalis, exceeded that of normal scalp. Tissue-resident alphabeta T cells belonging to normal skin likewise get sequenced within scalp specimens.

This TCR came from a human donor in good health. Sample: CD4+ T cells sorted from blood. V gene TRBV5-1 combines with J gene TRBJ1-5; a weak D match, TRBD1 (5 bases). The CDR3 region is CASSLEAGHQPQHF. The CDR3 region has the DNA TGCGCCAGCAGCTTGGAGGCAGGGCACCAGCCCCAGCATTTT.